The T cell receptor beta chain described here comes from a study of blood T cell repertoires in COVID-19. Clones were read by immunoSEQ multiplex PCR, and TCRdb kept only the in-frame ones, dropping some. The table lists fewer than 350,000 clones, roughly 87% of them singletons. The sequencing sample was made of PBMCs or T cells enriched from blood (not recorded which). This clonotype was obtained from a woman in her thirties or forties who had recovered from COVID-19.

CDR3 loop: CASSLPGQGREKLFF. The CDR3 DNA reads TGTGCCAGCAGCTTACCAGGACAGGGAAGGGAAAAACTGTTTTTT. The chain recombines TRBV7-9 with TRBJ1-4; TRBD1 aligns across 8 bases. The CDR3 runs 15 residues. Germline V CDR1 and CDR2: SEHNR, FQNEAQ (reference sequence). V gave up 2 bases and J gave up 8 bases; unmatched junction bases: 7.